Given below is one T cell receptor beta chain in context. The sample holds a few counts of this clonotype. It lacks a known antigen. Base qualities were left out, and no much larger clone turns up one base away. Receptor libraries were prepared by PCR. The reads were generated on an Illumina HiSeq 2500. To normalize quantification of the TCRbeta repertoire, the TCR libraries were built with molecular barcoding that relied on unique molecular identifiers. TCRdb's own reprocessing of the public reads used fastp at Q25 and MiXCR and kept productive beta chains. CDR3 protein duplicates are merged, each entry listing the most common genes and DNA. The sample table records about 500,000 distinct CDR3 sequences; about 31% of these occur just once. Together, the top ten hold more than 2% of the sample. The record originates from a study of T-cell reconstitution after alpha-beta-depleted transplantation in children (TCRdb year 2016). As for the study more broadly: The study quantitatively tracked T-cell immune reconstitution after TCRalphabeta/CD19-depleted allogeneic hematopoietic cell transplantation in children using TCR repertoire profiling.

CDR3 length: 14 amino acids, cysteine to phenylalanine. Only the CDR3 region is kept as DNA, spanning 42 bases read in frame from base 1. The germline V gene encodes CDR1 SGDLS and CDR2 YYNGEE. Trimming accounts for 6 bases at V and 7 bases at J, while the number of junction bases matched to no gene is 7. Recombination joined TRBV9 with TRBJ2-1, with 10 bases matching TRBD2. The source material was PBMCs from the stem cell graft donor, sampled from the stem cell graft. This TCR derives from a human donor who donated a stem cell graft to a child with aplastic anemia. The base sequence is TGTGCCAGCACCCTAGCGGGAGTAAGTAATGAGCAGTTCTTC. This sequence encodes CASTLAGVSNEQFF.